The rows below give T cell receptor beta chains drawn from one sample of a study of blood T cell repertoires in COVID-19. The repertoire was sequenced with immunoSEQ multiplex PCR; TCRdb's copy has only in-frame clones and lacks some. The sample carries about 100,000 clones, around four fifths recorded once. Sequenced material: peripheral blood. These receptor sequences come from a man aged 70 or older with active or convalescent COVID-19. Each CDR3 is given with its conserved first and last residue. Fields, in order: V gene, clone size, CDR3 protein. Where a row states a size, it is once, few, many or the class of an expanded clone; other rows omit it.

TRBV24-1	NA	CATSNRDYSQPQHF
TRBV6-1	NA	CASSDRDRSTDTQYF
TRBV27	NA	CAIGRDLGTEAFF
TRBV2	NA	CASSPSGHPSTGELFF
TRBV11-2	NA	CASSHEKFDTYEQYF
TRBV5-8	NA	CASSATLNRAGYTF
TRBV29-1	NA	CSVEGTASEQYF
TRBV30	NA	CAWSSGLAGGLGTDTQYF
TRBV19	NA	CASSNQGLGTGELFF
TRBV19	NA	CASSIDPPGVNQPQHF
TRBV5-4	NA	CASKPMGGQGYEQYF
TRBV10-3	NA	CATGGGGAGNEQFF
TRBV5-5	once	CASSLAGDQPQHF
TRBV5-1	NA	CASSVGQGNYEQYF
TRBV7-2	NA	CASSLIYRGQNTEAFF
TRBV30	NA	CAWSVMAESTDTQYF
TRBV6-2/TRBV6-3	NA	CASSWRQGMYEQYF
TRBV2	NA	CASSPGTSGGMETQYF
TRBV11-2	NA	CASSLASGSIPDTQYF
TRBV7-2	NA	CASSLVGHYNSPLHF
TRBV19	NA	CASRKSGQGAGQPQHF
TRBV5-1	NA	CASGDRGLGYTF
TRBV7-6	NA	CASSLETRADPFSGNTIYF
TRBV5-6	NA	CASSRDRVAQPQHF
TRBV5-1	once	CASSLEYGRQGATYEQYF
TRBV6-5	NA	CASKTGTADTEAFF
TRBV27	few	CASRLAYNSPLHF
TRBV27	once	CASSKLTSTDTQYF
TRBV29-1	NA	CSGTDLTYGYTF
TRBV19	NA	CASKSGTGGVGELFF